One and the same sample provided the 30 T cell receptor beta chains below, sequenced in a study of T cells expressing NK-cell markers. TCRdb re-called the 5' RACE reads; one entry per CDR3 protein, DNA not given. The table for this sample gives approximately 550,000 distinct CDR3 sequences. Material: blood T cells: a sorted CD56 or NKG2C T cell subset, CD4+ or CD8+ T cells, or bulk PBMC T cells (not recorded which). The receptors were sampled from a man between 18 and 29 years old in good health.

This chain connects TRBV20-1 to TRBJ2-3; TCRdb designates TRBD2, a call that cannot be tested without DNA. This CDR3 has 15 residues. CDR1 DFQATT and CDR2 SNEGSKA come from the germline V gene (reference sequence). CDR3 protein: CSAPRTSGSLDTQYF.

This rearrangement joins TRBV15 to TRBJ2-3; TCRdb's D call of TRBD1 is untestable without DNA. Germline CDR1 and CDR2: LNHNV and YYDKDF (reference sequence). The CDR3 is 19 amino acids. The CDR3 sequence: CATSRVPFGTDRDLDTQYF.

The V and J genes are TRBV12-3 or TRBV12-4 and TRBJ2-2; no DNA is available, so the TRBD2 call from TCRdb remains unchecked. The CDR3 contains 16 residues. CDR3: CATQLPAGGSTGELFF.

This chain links TRBV12-5 with TRBJ2-1; checking the TCRdb D call of TRBD2 is not possible without DNA. The CDR3 has 16 residues. The germline V gene encodes CDR1 LGHNT and CDR2 FRNRAP. The CDR3 sequence is CASGLGETSGDNEQFF.

The CDR3 loop reads CASSTIAGDEQFF. This rearrangement joins TRBV10-2 to TRBJ2-1; TCRdb's D gene call, TRBD2, goes unchecked for lack of DNA. The CDR3 is 13 residues long. The germline V gene encodes CDR1 WSHSY and CDR2 SAAADI.

This chain uses TRBV12-3 or TRBV12-4 with TRBJ1-6; TCRdb proposes TRBD1, but this gene call is untestable without DNA. The CDR3 consists of 14 residues. This chain's CDR3 is CASSPGSQNSPLHF.

The V gene is TRBV3-1, the J gene TRBJ2-5; TCRdb gives TRBD1 as the D gene, but with no DNA this cannot be confirmed. This CDR3 is built from 16 residues. Germline loops: CDR1 LGHDT, CDR2 YNNKEL (reference sequence). This CDR3 reads CASSQGTVTYQETQYF.

V usage is TRBV12-3 or TRBV12-4 and J usage is TRBJ1-1. CDR3 size: 11 residues. The CDR3 loop is CASMRRSEAFF.

This chain uses TRBV6-5 with TRBJ2-2; the D call from TCRdb, TRBD1, cannot be confirmed without DNA. The CDR3 extends over 16 amino acids. CDR1 is MNHEY, CDR2 SVGAGI, per germline. Here the CDR3 reads CASKVRGPRNTGELFF.

The chain employs TRBV9 and TRBJ1-6; TCRdb proposes TRBD1, but this gene call is untestable without DNA. Germline V gene data show CDR1 as SGDLS and CDR2 as YYNGEE. The CDR3 spans 14 residues. The CDR3 here is CASSGGEGNSPLHF.

This chain joins TRBV4-2 and TRBJ2-3; the TCRdb D gene call, TRBD2, has no DNA to confirm it. Germline lookup yields CDR1 LGHNA and CDR2 YNFKEQ. There are 18 residues in the CDR3. The CDR3 loop is CASSQDNFPSGRTDTQYF.

The chain combines TRBV20-1 with TRBJ1-3. The germline gives CDR1 DFQATT, CDR2 SNEGSKA (reference sequence). This CDR3 has 13 residues. The CDR3 protein is CSARVAAGNTIYF.

The J gene is TRBJ2-3, the V gene TRBV5-1; TCRdb proposes TRBD2, but this gene call is untestable without DNA. The V gene's germline CDR1 is SGHRS and CDR2 YFSETQ. This CDR3 is built from 18 residues. The CDR3 sequence: CASSSGTSGSGGTDTQYF.

The V gene is TRBV18, the J gene TRBJ1-4; TCRdb's D gene call, TRBD1, goes unchecked for lack of DNA. The CDR3 is 15 amino acids. The germline V gene has CDR1 KGHSH and CDR2 LQKENI. CDR3: CASSPRPSRNEKLFF.

The rearrangement links TRBV24-1 to TRBJ2-5; the TCRdb D gene call, TRBD1, has no DNA to confirm it. The germline gives CDR1 KGHDR, CDR2 SFDVKD. CDR3 size: 14 residues. The CDR3: CATSDSPTGETQYF.

The V and J genes are TRBV12-3 or TRBV12-4 and TRBJ2-1; TCRdb lists TRBD2, though no DNA is available to test this call. The CDR3 is 17 residues long. The CDR3 protein is CASSSPRDWRGNNEQFF.

The chain uses TRBV20-1 and TRBJ2-3; the TCRdb D gene call, TRBD1, has no DNA to confirm it. The CDR3 covers 14 residues. Germline assignment: CDR1 DFQATT and CDR2 SNEGSKA (reference sequence). The CDR3 protein is CSPYEPGGTDTQYF.

This sequence joins TRBV7-2 and TRBJ2-7; TCRdb returns TRBD1, unconfirmable since there is no DNA. This CDR3 is built from 14 residues. Germline CDR1 SGHTA, CDR2 FQGNSA. The CDR3 spells CASSVAGGTYEQYF.

This chain's CDR3 is CASSLVSQPNNEQFF. The chain links TRBV5-1 to TRBJ2-1; TCRdb's D call, TRBD1, is unchecked because there is no DNA. Looked up from germline, CDR1 is SGHRS and CDR2 is YFSETQ. The CDR3 length is 15 residues.

This chain uses TRBV28 with TRBJ2-5. The germline CDR1 and CDR2 sequences are MDHEN and SYDVKM. The CDR3 is 12 amino acids. CDR3 sequence: CASSLFEETQYF.

The genes are TRBV5-1 and TRBJ2-1; the TCRdb D gene call, TRBD1, has no DNA to confirm it. This CDR3 is 19 amino acids long. Germline values: CDR1 SGHRS, CDR2 YFSETQ. The CDR3 region is CASSSWDRGTLSSYNEQFF.

The chain couples TRBV4-3 to TRBJ2-3; TCRdb's D call of TRBD2 is untestable without DNA. The CDR3 length is 16 residues. Germline V CDR1 and CDR2: LGHNA, YSLEER. CDR3: CASSPTGGRYTDTQYF.

The genes are TRBV28 and TRBJ2-1. The V gene's germline CDR1 is MDHEN and CDR2 SYDVKM. This CDR3 spans 16 amino acids. This CDR3 reads CASSLRLVVPNNEQFF. The whole variable domain, filled in from reference TRBV28 and TRBJ2-1, reads DVKVTQSSRYLVKRTGEKVFLECVQDMDHENMFWYRQDPGLGLRLIYFSYDVKMKEKGDIPEGYSVSREKKERFSLILESASTNQTSMYLCASSLRLVVPNNEQFFGPGTRLTVL.

This chain links TRBV7-8 with TRBJ2-5. The CDR3 loop spans 12 amino acids. Germline CDR1 SGHVS, CDR2 FQNEAQ. The CDR3 sequence: CASSFYMETQYF.

V is TRBV7-9 and J is TRBJ2-1; the D gene TCRdb calls, TRBD2, cannot be checked with no DNA. CDR1 SEHNR and CDR2 FQNEAQ come from the germline V gene (reference sequence). This CDR3 has 14 residues. This CDR3 is CASSLVDRGDEQFF.

The CDR3 here is CASSAPSSNSPLHF. The J gene is TRBJ1-6, the V gene TRBV9. This CDR3 contains 14 residues. The germline V gene encodes CDR1 SGDLS and CDR2 YYNGEE.

The chain has TRBV30 and TRBJ1-6. The CDR3 spans 13 residues. Germline assignment: CDR1 GTSNPN and CDR2 SVGIG (reference sequence). The chain's CDR3 is CAWRYKDDSPLHF.

The chain uses TRBV20-1 and TRBJ2-1; TCRdb designates TRBD1, a call that cannot be tested without DNA. CDR3 length: 14 amino acids. The germline CDR1 and CDR2 sequences are DFQATT and SNEGSKA (reference sequence). CDR3 sequence reads: CSAPAGTGRGEQFF.

This chain connects TRBV7-2 to TRBJ2-1. CDR1 is SGHTA, CDR2 FQGNSA, per germline. The CDR3 extends over 14 amino acids. CDR3 residues: CASSFRGLHNEQFF.

The V and J genes are TRBV12-3 or TRBV12-4 and TRBJ2-1; as DNA is missing, the TRBD1 call by TCRdb cannot be tested. The CDR3 sequence is 11 residues long. The CDR3 reads CASGRRGPQFF.